The 16 T cell receptor beta chains listed next were all sequenced from one sample in a study of blood T cell repertoires in COVID-19. Sequencing used immunoSEQ multiplex PCR; TCRdb keeps in-frame clones, though not all of them. The sample carries 120,000 to 150,000 clones, about nine tenths recorded once. The sequenced sample consisted of peripheral blood. The receptors here all came from a woman aged 80 or over with acute or convalescent COVID-19.

V usage is TRBV11-2 and J usage is TRBJ2-1; 12 bases map to TRBD2. J was trimmed by 9 bases and V by 3 bases; bases with no gene match: 12. The CDR3 runs 17 residues. The germline V gene encodes CDR1 SGHAT and CDR2 FQNNGV. In nucleotides, the CDR3 is TGTGCCAGCAGCTTTTCCGCCGGGACTAGCGGGTTCGGTGAGCAGTTCTTC. Amino acids: CASSFSAGTSGFGEQFF. Full variable domain (remainder filled in from reference TRBV11-2 and TRBJ2-1): EAGVAQSPRYKIIEKRQSVAFWCNPISGHATLYWYQQILGQGPKLLIQFQNNGVVDDSQLPKDRFSAERLKGVDSTLKIQPAKLEDSAVYLCASSFSAGTSGFGEQFFGPGTRLTVL.

The chain combines TRBV6-1 with TRBJ1-1; the match to TRBD1 covers 8 bases. The CDR3 consists of 13 residues. V was pared by 4 bases and J by 7 bases, with 5 bases of the junction left unmatched. Looked up from germline, CDR1 is MNHNS and CDR2 is SASEGT. The CDR3 bases are TGTGCCAGCAGTGCCGGACAGGGTGGTGAAGCTTTCTTT. It translates to CASSAGQGGEAFF.

This clone has a single count. The chain joins TRBV30 to TRBJ1-3; TRBD1 is a possible D gene (6 bases). Trimming removed 1 base from V and 4 bases from J, with 11 bases in between. In germline, CDR1 is GTSNPN, CDR2 SVGIG (reference sequence). This CDR3 spans 14 amino acids. The CDR3 DNA follows: TGTGCCTGGAGTGGCCAGGGGACGGGAAACACCATATATTTT. Translated: CAWSGQGTGNTIYF.

This rearrangement joins TRBV5-1 to TRBJ1-3; 8 nucleotides match TRBD1. V trimming: 0 bases; J trimming: 0 bases; junction bases outside the gene matches: 8. The CDR3 sequence is 18 residues long. CDR1 is SGHRS and CDR2 is YFSETQ in the germline V gene. The CDR3 spells CASSLARQGANSGNTIYF. CDR3 coding DNA: TGCGCCAGCAGCTTGGCTCGTCAGGGGGCTAACTCTGGAAACACCATATATTTT.

This clone was seen more than once but under ten times. J is TRBJ2-1 and V is TRBV19; 7 bases are shared with TRBD2. Trimming at V came to 3 bases and at J to 2 bases, leaving 7 bases not matched to a gene. From germline, CDR1 is LNHDA and CDR2 SQIVND (reference sequence). The length of the CDR3 is 16 residues. In DNA form, the CDR3 reads TGTGCCAGTAGTATCGGGGGGAGGGGAGCCTACAATGAGCAGTTCTTC. Encoded protein: CASSIGGRGAYNEQFF.

The chain uses TRBV30 and TRBJ1-3; D unresolved. This CDR3 region has 14 residues. V lost 1 base and J lost 8, with 15 bases in between. Germline V CDR1 and CDR2: GTSNPN, SVGIG (reference sequence). CDR3 sequence reads: CAWSEGWGGHTIYF. Written as DNA, the CDR3 is TGTGCCTGGAGTGAGGGTTGGGGAGGCCACACCATATATTTT.

V gene TRBV10-3 combines with J gene TRBJ2-5; 9 positions agree with TRBD1. V shed 6 bases and J 3 bases; nucleotides not matched to a gene: 8. The CDR3 is 15 residues long. Per the germline V gene, CDR1 is ENHRY and CDR2 is SYGVKD. The CDR3 DNA reads as TGTGCCATCAGACCCGGGACAGGGAAGGAAGAGACCCAGTACTTC. It is translated as CAIRPGTGKEETQYF.

V and J are TRBV7-3 and TRBJ1-2, with TRBD1 matching 7 bases. This CDR3 contains 14 residues. The germline V gene has CDR1 SGHTA and CDR2 FQGTGA. Losses at the gene ends were 5 bases for V and 5 bases for J; bases not matched to a gene: 8. CDR3 sequence reads: CASSPTGTAYGYTF. In DNA form, the CDR3 reads TGTGCCAGCAGCCCCACCGGGACAGCGTATGGCTACACCTTC.

This clone was detected only a few times. J is TRBJ1-4 and V is TRBV9; no clear D. V dropped 3 bases and J dropped 4 bases, with 22 bases sitting between them. Germline-derived CDR1 and CDR2 are SGDLS and YYNGEE. The CDR3 has 18 residues. CDR3 in DNA: TGTGCCAGCAGCGCATCCCAGTTTGGGGAGATGGGTAATGAAAAACTGTTTTTT. It specifies CASSASQFGEMGNEKLFF.

V gene TRBV9 combines with J gene TRBJ2-3, with 9 bases matching TRBD2. The CDR3 loop spans 14 amino acids. Germline CDR1 is SGDLS and CDR2 is YYNGEE. J gave up 3 bases and V 1 base, and 0 bases lay outside the gene matches. CDR3 nucleotides: TGTGCCAGCAGCGTACTAGCGGGGACAGATACGCAGTATTTT. Translated, it gives CASSVLAGTDTQYF.

The chain recombines TRBV6-2 or TRBV6-3 with TRBJ1-2; D remains unclear. Looked up from germline, CDR1 is MNHEY and CDR2 is SVGEGT. V lost 5 bases and J lost 4, with 14 bases in between. This CDR3 has 14 amino acids. The CDR3 spells CASSSPGEGYGYTF. Here the CDR3 DNA reads TGTGCCAGCAGTAGCCCCGGGGAGGGCTATGGCTACACCTTC.

A single count supports this clone. V usage is TRBV9 and J usage is TRBJ1-1; 10 bases are shared with TRBD1. V lost 5 bases and J lost 3; bases outside the gene matches: 16. This CDR3 region has 18 residues. Germline V gene sequence: CDR1 SGDLS, CDR2 YYNGEE. The CDR3: CASSDHQDRGRMDTEAFF. The CDR3 DNA follows: TGTGCCAGCAGTGACCATCAAGACAGGGGGCGGATGGACACTGAAGCTTTCTTT.

The sample holds a few counts of this clone. The chain uses TRBV18 and TRBJ1-1; D remains ambiguous. From germline, CDR1 is KGHSH and CDR2 LQKENI. V was pared by 6 bases and J by 1 base, with 18 bases between. This CDR3 region has 16 residues. The CDR3 nucleotides are TGTGCCAGCTCCCCAACATCTAGTTTAGAGAACACTGAAGCTTTCTTT. Its protein is CASSPTSSLENTEAFF.

The V and J genes are TRBV5-1 and TRBJ2-5, with TRBD1 identical over 8 bases. Trimming took 4 bases from V and 4 from J; bases not matched to a gene: 6. CDR3 length: 14 amino acids. Germline V gives CDR1 SGHRS, CDR2 YFSETQ. This CDR3 reads CASSAGQGGETQYF. Written as DNA, the CDR3 is TGCGCCAGCAGCGCCGGACAGGGAGGAGAGACCCAGTACTTC.

The gene calls are TRBV5-1 and TRBJ2-3; 8 nucleotides align to TRBD2. The ends lost 4 bases at V and 0 bases at J; junction bases unmatched: 7. This CDR3 comprises 16 residues. Germline V lookup: CDR1 SGHRS, CDR2 YFSETQ. CDR3 loop: CASSPGVAGSTDTQYF. The CDR3 DNA reads TGCGCCAGCAGCCCTGGGGTAGCGGGGAGCACAGATACGCAGTATTTT.

The J gene is TRBJ1-2, the V gene TRBV5-1, with a weak D call TRBD1 (5 bases). V dropped 0 bases and J dropped 2 bases, with 14 bases sitting between them. Germline V lookup: CDR1 SGHRS, CDR2 YFSETQ. There are 16 residues in the CDR3. CDR3 loop: CASSLARKGLNYGYTF. The CDR3 DNA is TGCGCCAGCAGCTTGGCCCGAAAGGGGCTGAACTATGGCTACACCTTC.